The present entry profiles one T cell receptor (beta chain) with its context. Its target antigen remains unknown. No much larger clone is present one base from it, and per-base qualities are unavailable. Library construction relied on RT-PCR. Data came from an Illumina MiSeq. Starting from the raw public reads, TCRdb applied fastp trimming at Q25, assembled clones with MiXCR and retained in-frame beta chains. Merged by CDR3 protein, the rows form single entries marked with the most common genes and DNA. Within this sample are roughly 1,900 distinct CDR3 sequences, with approximately 16% of them counted one time only. Roughly 8% of the sample goes to the ten largest clones. These data belong to a study of immune reconstitution after stem cell transplant in scleroderma (dated by TCRdb to about 2017). Trimming takes 4 bases from V and 5 bases from J, and the germline ends sit 5 bases apart. Spanning cysteine to phenylalanine, the CDR3 consists of 12 amino acids. CDR3 DNA only is kept here, 36 bases in frame from base 1.

The chain was built from TRBV12-3 or TRBV12-4 and TRBJ2-2; no D gene can be assigned with confidence. The specimen was taken before or after autologous hematopoietic stem cell transplantation (not recorded which). This sequence originates from a female donor with systemic sclerosis. This receptor has the CDR3 CASSSGTGELFF. The nucleotide sequence is given as TGTGCCAGCAGTTCCGGAACCGGGGAGCTGTTTTTT.